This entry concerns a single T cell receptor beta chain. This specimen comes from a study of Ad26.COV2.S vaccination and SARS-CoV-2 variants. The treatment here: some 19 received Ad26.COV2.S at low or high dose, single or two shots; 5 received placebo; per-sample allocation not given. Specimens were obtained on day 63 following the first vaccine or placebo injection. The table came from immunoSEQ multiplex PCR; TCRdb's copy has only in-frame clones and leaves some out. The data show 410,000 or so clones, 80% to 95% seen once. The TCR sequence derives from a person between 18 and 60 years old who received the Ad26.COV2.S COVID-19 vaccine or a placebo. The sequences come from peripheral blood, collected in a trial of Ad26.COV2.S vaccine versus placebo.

As DNA, the CDR3 is TGTGCCAGCAGGGGGACAGGGCCGGAAAAACTGTTTTTT. Protein sequence: CASRGTGPEKLFF. V is TRBV2 and J is TRBJ1-4, with 9 bases matching TRBD1. Germline assignment: CDR1 SNHLY and CDR2 FYNNEI. Trimming took 6 bases from V and 8 from J; bases not matched to a gene: 4. The CDR3 is made up of 13 amino acids.